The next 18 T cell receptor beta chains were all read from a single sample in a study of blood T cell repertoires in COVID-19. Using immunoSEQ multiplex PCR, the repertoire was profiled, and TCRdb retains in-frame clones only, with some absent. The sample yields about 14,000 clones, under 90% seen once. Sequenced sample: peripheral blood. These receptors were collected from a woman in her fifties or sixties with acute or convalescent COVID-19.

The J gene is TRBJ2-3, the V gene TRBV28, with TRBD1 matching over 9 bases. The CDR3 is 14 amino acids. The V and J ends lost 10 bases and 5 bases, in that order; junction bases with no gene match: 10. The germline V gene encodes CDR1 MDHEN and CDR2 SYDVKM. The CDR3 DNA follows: TGTGCCACCGACCGACAGGGGGGAAGAGATACGCAGTATTTT. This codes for CATDRQGGRDTQYF.

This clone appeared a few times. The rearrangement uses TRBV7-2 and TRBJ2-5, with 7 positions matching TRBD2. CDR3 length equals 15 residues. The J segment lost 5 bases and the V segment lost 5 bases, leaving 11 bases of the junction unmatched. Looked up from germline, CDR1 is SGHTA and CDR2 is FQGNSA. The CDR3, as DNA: TGTGCCAGCAGCCCCACTAGCGTCTCAAGGGAGACCCAGTACTTC. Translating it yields CASSPTSVSRETQYF.

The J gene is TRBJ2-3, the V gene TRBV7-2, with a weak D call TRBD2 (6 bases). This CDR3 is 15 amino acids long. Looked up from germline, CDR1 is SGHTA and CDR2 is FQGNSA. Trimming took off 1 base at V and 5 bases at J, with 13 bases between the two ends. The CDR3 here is CASSLGPNSGDTQYF. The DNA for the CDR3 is TGTGCCAGCAGCTTAGGCCCAAATAGCGGAGATACGCAGTATTTT.

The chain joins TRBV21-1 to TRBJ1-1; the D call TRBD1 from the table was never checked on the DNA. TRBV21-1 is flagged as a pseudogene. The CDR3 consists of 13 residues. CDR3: CATPPQVNTEAFF. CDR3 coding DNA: TGTGCCACTCCCCCTCAGGTCAACACTGAAGCTTTCTTT.

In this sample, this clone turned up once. CDR3 in DNA: TGCGCCAGCAGCTTGAGTCCCCGGGAGACCCAGTACTTC. Amino acids: CASSLSPRETQYF. The gene calls are TRBV5-1 and TRBJ2-5, with unresolved D. This CDR3 has 13 amino acids. The V end was cut by 1 base, the J end by 5 bases, with 9 bases between. Germline assignment: CDR1 SGHRS and CDR2 YFSETQ. Drawing the rest from reference TRBV5-1 and TRBJ2-5, the complete variable domain is KAGVTQTPRYLIKTRGQQVTLSCSPISGHRSVSWYQQTPGQGLQFLFEYFSETQRNKGNFPGRFSGRQFSNSRSEMNVSTLELGDSALYLCASSLSPRETQYFGPGTRLLVL.

DNA of the CDR3: TGTGCCAGCAGCCAAATAGCGGGGCAGCGCTATGGCTACACCTTC. Residues: CASSQIAGQRYGYTF. J is TRBJ1-2 and V is TRBV27; tentative D call: TRBD1 (5 bases). The germline V and J ends were trimmed by 6 bases and 4 bases, with 18 bases remaining between them. This CDR3 contains 15 residues. Germline V gene data show CDR1 as MNHEY and CDR2 as SMNVEV (reference sequence).

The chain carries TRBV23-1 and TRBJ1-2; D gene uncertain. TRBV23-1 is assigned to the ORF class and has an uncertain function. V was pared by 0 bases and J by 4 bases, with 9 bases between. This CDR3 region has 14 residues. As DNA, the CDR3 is TGCGCCAGCAGTCAATCCACTAGAAGCTATGGCTACACCTTC. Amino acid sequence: CASSQSTRSYGYTF.

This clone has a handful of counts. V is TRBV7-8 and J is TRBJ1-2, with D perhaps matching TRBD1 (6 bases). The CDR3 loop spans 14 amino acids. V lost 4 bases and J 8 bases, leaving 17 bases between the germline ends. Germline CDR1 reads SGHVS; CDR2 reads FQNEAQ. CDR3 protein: CASSSLQGGYGYTF. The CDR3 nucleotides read TGTGCCAGCAGCTCTCTACAGGGAGGGTACGGCTACACCTTC.

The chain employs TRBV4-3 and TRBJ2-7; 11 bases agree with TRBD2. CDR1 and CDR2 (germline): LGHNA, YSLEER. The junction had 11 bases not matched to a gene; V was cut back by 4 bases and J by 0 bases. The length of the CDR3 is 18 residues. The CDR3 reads CASSRSGLAGGNSYEQYF. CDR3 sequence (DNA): TGCGCCAGCAGCCGCTCCGGTCTAGCGGGAGGTAACTCCTACGAGCAGTACTTC.

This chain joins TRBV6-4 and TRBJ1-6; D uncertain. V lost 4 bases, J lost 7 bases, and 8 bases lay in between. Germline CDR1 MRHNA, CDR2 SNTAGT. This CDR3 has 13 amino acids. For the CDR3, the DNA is TGTGCCAGCAGTGGGACTGAGAATTCACCCCTCCACTTT. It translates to CASSGTENSPLHF.

DNA of the CDR3: TGCGCCAGCAGTGAGGACAGGAACTATGGCTACACCTTC. Amino acids: CASSEDRNYGYTF. The J gene is TRBJ1-2, the V gene TRBV10-1; a possible D gene is TRBD1 (6 bases). Trimming shortened V by 2 bases and J by 2 bases, and 6 bases separated the two germline ends. Germline CDR1 reads WNHNN; CDR2 reads SYGVQD (reference sequence). This CDR3 has 13 residues.

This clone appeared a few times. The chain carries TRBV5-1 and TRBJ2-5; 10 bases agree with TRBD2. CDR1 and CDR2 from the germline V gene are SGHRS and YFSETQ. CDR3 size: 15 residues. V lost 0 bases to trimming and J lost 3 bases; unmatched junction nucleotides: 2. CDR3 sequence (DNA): TGCGCCAGCAGCTTGGGGCTAGCGGGGGAAGAGACCCAGTACTTC. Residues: CASSLGLAGEETQYF.

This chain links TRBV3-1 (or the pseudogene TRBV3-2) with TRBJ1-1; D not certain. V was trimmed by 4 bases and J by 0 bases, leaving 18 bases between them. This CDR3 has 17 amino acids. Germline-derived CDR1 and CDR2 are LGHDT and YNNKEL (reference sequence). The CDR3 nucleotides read TGTGCCAGCAGCCGCGCGCCGACTTTTTATATGAACACTGAAGCTTTCTTT. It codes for CASSRAPTFYMNTEAFF.

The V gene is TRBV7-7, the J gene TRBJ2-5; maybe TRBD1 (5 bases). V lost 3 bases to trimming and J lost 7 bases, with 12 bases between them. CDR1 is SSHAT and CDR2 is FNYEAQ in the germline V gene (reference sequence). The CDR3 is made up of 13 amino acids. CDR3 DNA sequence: TGTGCCAGCAGCTTTTCCGTCCAGGGGACCCAGTACTTC. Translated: CASSFSVQGTQYF.

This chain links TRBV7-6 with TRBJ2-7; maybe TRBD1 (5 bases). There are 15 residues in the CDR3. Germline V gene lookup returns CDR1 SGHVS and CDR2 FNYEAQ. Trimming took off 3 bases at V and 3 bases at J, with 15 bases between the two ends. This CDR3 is CASSFQGSFVYEQYF. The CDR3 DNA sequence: TGTGCCAGCAGCTTTCAGGGATCCTTTGTCTACGAGCAGTACTTC.

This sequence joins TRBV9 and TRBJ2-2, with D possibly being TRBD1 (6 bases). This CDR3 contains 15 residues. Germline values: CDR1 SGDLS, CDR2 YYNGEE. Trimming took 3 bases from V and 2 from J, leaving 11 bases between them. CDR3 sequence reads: CASSAWDINTGELFF. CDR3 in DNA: TGTGCCAGCAGCGCGTGGGACATCAACACCGGGGAGCTGTTTTTT.

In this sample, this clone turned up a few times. The CDR3 sequence is CASSTQGRLGYGYTF. CDR3 in DNA: TGTGCCAGCAGTACCCAGGGGCGCCTCGGCTATGGCTACACCTTC. The rearrangement links TRBV25-1 to TRBJ1-2, with D possibly TRBD1 on 6 matching bases. Per germline, CDR1 MGHDK and CDR2 SYGVNS. This CDR3 spans 15 amino acids. V lost 5 bases, J lost 4 bases, and 17 bases lay in between.

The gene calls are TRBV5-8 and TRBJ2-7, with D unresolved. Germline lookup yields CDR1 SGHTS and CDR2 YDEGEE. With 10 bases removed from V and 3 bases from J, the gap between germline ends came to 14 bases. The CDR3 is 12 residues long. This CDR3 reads CASSTPLYEQYF. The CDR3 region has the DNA TGTGCCTCCTCTACCCCCCTCTACGAGCAGTACTTC.